These 32 T cell receptor beta chains came from one sample sequenced in a study of blood T cells in healthy people across ages. The second PCR ran about 6 to 12 cycles with a sample-barcoded 5' primer and J-beta primers. TCRdb reprocessed the 5' RACE reads via MiXCR and lists one record per CDR3 protein. The sample yields roughly 680,000 distinct CDR3 sequences, approximately 50% seen once. The material sequenced was blood. The receptors shown here come from a woman in her sixties or seventies in good health.

The genes are TRBV6-6 and TRBJ2-1; 8 bases are shared with TRBD2. The CDR3 is 15 amino acids. CDR1 is MNHNY and CDR2 is SVGAGI in the germline V gene (reference sequence). V was pared by 2 bases and J by 5 bases, with 5 bases of the junction left unmatched. CDR3 amino acids: CASSYPGRADNEQFF. The CDR3 region has the DNA TGTGCCAGCAGTTACCCCGGGAGGGCCGACAATGAGCAGTTCTTC.

The sample holds one count of this clonotype. The V gene is TRBV27, the J gene TRBJ1-2; D gene uncertain. CDR1 is MNHEY, CDR2 SMNVEV, per germline (reference sequence). V shed 4 bases and J shed 4 bases, with 13 bases lying between them. The CDR3 has 14 amino acids. Here the CDR3 DNA reads TGTGCCAGCAGTTCTGGCCCGGACGGCTATGGCTACACCTTC. Translation: CASSSGPDGYGYTF.

The chain links TRBV20-1 to TRBJ2-1; 10 bases line up with TRBD2. Germline CDR1 DFQATT, CDR2 SNEGSKA (reference sequence). V was clipped by 6 bases and J by 5 bases; unmatched bases: 7. The CDR3 is 14 residues long. This CDR3 is CSAPRAGGHNEQFF. The CDR3 DNA reads TGCAGTGCCCCTAGAGCGGGAGGGCACAATGAGCAGTTCTTC.

This chain connects TRBV7-2 to TRBJ1-2; a weak D match, TRBD1 (6 bases). The CDR3 totals 15 residues. V shed 5 bases and J shed 4 bases, with 17 bases lying between them. CDR1 is SGHTA, CDR2 FQGNSA, per germline. CDR3 DNA sequence: TGTGCCAGCAGCCCACAGGGCTCATCAGGCTATGGCTACACCTTC. Translation gives CASSPQGSSGYGYTF.

In this sample, this clonotype turned up once. The chain recombines TRBV29-1 with TRBJ1-2; D possibly corresponds to TRBD1 (5 bases). The CDR3 sequence is 14 residues long. V gave up 0 bases and J gave up 4 bases, with 12 bases separating them. Germline assignment: CDR1 SQVTM and CDR2 ANQGSEA. CDR3 in DNA: TGCAGCGTTGAAGACCCCAGGGTTGGCTATGGCTACACCTTC. It translates to CSVEDPRVGYGYTF.

This clonotype appeared a few times. This CDR3 reads CASSVAGTGKETQYF. CDR3 nucleotides: TGTGCCAGCAGCGTAGCCGGGACAGGGAAGGAGACCCAGTACTTC. V gene TRBV9 combines with J gene TRBJ2-5; 9 nucleotides line up with TRBD1. The V and J ends lost 0 bases and 5 bases, in that order; junction bases with no gene match: 5. The CDR3 is 15 amino acids. The germline V gene encodes CDR1 SGDLS and CDR2 YYNGEE.

The genes are TRBV20-1 and TRBJ2-7; 7 bases map to TRBD2. Germline CDR1 reads DFQATT; CDR2 reads SNEGSKA (reference sequence). CDR3 size: 17 residues. The CDR3 DNA sequence: TGCAGCGCTCGGGTGGGAGGGATTAGGACCGGGACCCACGAGCAGTACTTC. Amino acids: CSARVGGIRTGTHEQYF.

The chain's CDR3 is CASSAGTGAYNEQYF. The CDR3 nucleotides read TGTGCCAGCAGTGCCGGGACAGGGGCCTACAATGAGCAGTACTTC. The rearrangement joins TRBV27 to TRBJ2-1, with 10 positions matching TRBD1. The DNA end favors TRBJ2-7, so the J call may be wrong. The germline CDR1 and CDR2 sequences are MNHEY and SMNVEV (reference sequence). This CDR3 region has 15 residues.

The V and J genes are TRBV9 and TRBJ2-1; no definite D call. Trimming pared 4 bases from V and 5 bases from J, leaving 13 bases between. CDR1 is SGDLS, CDR2 YYNGEE, per germline. CDR3 length: 14 residues. The DNA of the CDR3 is TGTGCCAGCAGCCCCCATCTTGCAGACAATGAGCAGTTCTTC. Amino acids: CASSPHLADNEQFF. Drawing the rest from reference TRBV9 and TRBJ2-1, the complete variable domain is DSGVTQTPKHLITATGQRVTLRCSPRSGDLSVYWYQQSLDQGLQFLIQYYNGEERAKGNILERFSAQQFPDLHSELNLSSLELGDSALYFCASSPHLADNEQFFGPGTRLTVL.

This sequence joins TRBV28 and TRBJ2-1; D possibly matches TRBD1 or TRBD2 (5 bases each). The CDR3 is made up of 14 amino acids. Germline CDR1 reads MDHEN; CDR2 reads SYDVKM. V dropped 5 bases and J dropped 10 bases, with 18 bases sitting between them. DNA for the CDR3: TGTGCCAGCAGTCGGACCGCCGGGACGAGAGAGCAGTTCTTC. Translated: CASSRTAGTREQFF.

This clonotype was observed a handful of times. In DNA form, the CDR3 reads TGTGCCAGCCGCCGGGAGTACTACGAGCAGTACTTC. Translating it yields CASRREYYEQYF. This sequence joins TRBV25-1 and TRBJ2-7, with D possibly TRBD2 on 6 matching bases. The CDR3 runs to 12 residues. The ends were cut back, 8 bases at V and 3 bases at J, with 11 bases in the middle. Germline CDR1 reads MGHDK; CDR2 reads SYGVNS.

The chain uses TRBV11-2 and TRBJ2-7; 8 bases are shared with TRBD2. Germline V gives CDR1 SGHAT, CDR2 FQNNGV. CDR3 length: 17 amino acids. After removal of 4 bases from V and 4 bases from J, the junction contained 15 bases not matched to a gene. Here the CDR3 reads CASSSRGSGSYGYEQYF. As DNA, the CDR3 is TGTGCCAGCAGCTCTAGGGGGAGCGGGAGCTACGGGTACGAGCAGTACTTC.

This chain connects TRBV5-1 to TRBJ2-3, with TRBD2 identical over 13 bases. The ends lost 3 bases at V and 6 bases at J; junction bases unmatched: 7. This CDR3 contains 16 residues. Germline V lookup: CDR1 SGHRS, CDR2 YFSETQ. The chain's CDR3 is CASSSVLAGGRDTQYF. The CDR3 region has the DNA TGCGCCAGCAGCTCCGTACTAGCGGGAGGGCGCGATACGCAGTATTTT.

This clonotype was found a few times. J is TRBJ2-1 and V is TRBV20-1, with D tentatively TRBD2 (5 bases). Trimming shortened V by 3 bases and J by 8 bases, and 17 bases separated the two germline ends. The CDR3 runs 14 residues. Germline CDR1 DFQATT, CDR2 SNEGSKA (reference sequence). The CDR3 DNA sequence: TGCAGTGCTAGGGAGGCAGGATTTCGGGATGAGCAGTTCTTC. Residues: CSAREAGFRDEQFF.

There are a few counts of this clonotype. The V and J genes are TRBV20-1 and TRBJ2-7; D uncertain. The V end was cut by 3 bases, the J end by 2 bases, with 8 bases between. The CDR3 is 12 residues long. The V gene's germline CDR1 is DFQATT and CDR2 SNEGSKA (reference sequence). In DNA form, the CDR3 reads TGCAGTGCTAGTAACACTGCCTACGAGCAGTACTTC. It codes for CSASNTAYEQYF.

The V call is TRBV5-1, the J call TRBJ2-1, with a weak D call TRBD2 (5 bases). Trimming cost V 5 bases and J 5 bases, with 8 bases left between them. Germline V gene sequence: CDR1 SGHRS, CDR2 YFSETQ. The CDR3 covers 12 residues. The CDR3 DNA sequence: TGCGCCAGCAGGGACGGGAACAATGAGCAGTTCTTC. As protein: CASRDGNNEQFF. Based on the CDR3 plus reference TRBV5-1 and TRBJ2-1, the full variable domain is KAGVTQTPRYLIKTRGQQVTLSCSPISGHRSVSWYQQTPGQGLQFLFEYFSETQRNKGNFPGRFSGRQFSNSRSEMNVSTLELGDSALYLCASRDGNNEQFFGPGTRLTVL.

The V gene is TRBV2, the J gene TRBJ2-1; the D gene is possibly TRBD2 (5 bases). The CDR3 loop spans 15 amino acids. Deletions cut 6 bases from V and 1 base from J, with 13 bases between. Germline CDR1 reads SNHLY; CDR2 reads FYNNEI. The CDR3 is CASRESGRSYNEQFF. The CDR3, as DNA: TGTGCCAGCAGGGAGAGCGGACGATCCTACAATGAGCAGTTCTTC.

This sequence joins TRBV29-1 and TRBJ1-2, with TRBD1 matching 7 bases. Germline CDR1 and CDR2: SQVTM and ANQGSEA. The trim removed 4 bases at V and 6 bases at J, leaving 8 bases unmatched. The CDR3 contains 13 residues. In DNA form, the CDR3 reads TGCAGCGTTGGGCAGGGGGAAGGGGATGGCTACACCTTC. As protein: CSVGQGEGDGYTF. Together with reference TRBV29-1 and TRBJ1-2, the CDR3 gives the full variable domain: SAVISQKPSRDICQRGTSLTIQCQVDSQVTMMFWYRQQPGQSLTLIATANQGSEATYESGFVIDKFPISRPNLTFSTLTVSNMSPEDSSIYLCSVGQGEGDGYTFGSGTRLTVV.

The gene calls are TRBV5-1 and TRBJ2-1; the D gene is possibly TRBD2 (6 bases). The CDR3 runs to 15 residues. The germline V gene has CDR1 SGHRS and CDR2 YFSETQ. The V end was cut by 2 bases, the J end by 9 bases, with 18 bases between. CDR3 nucleotides: TGCGCCAGCAGCTTTGGCGGGGCCGAGGTCGGTGAGCAGTTCTTC. Residues: CASSFGGAEVGEQFF.

Only one count was recorded for this clonotype. V and J are TRBV6-6 and TRBJ1-3; D is undetermined. V was trimmed by 5 bases and J by 2 bases, leaving 13 bases between them. Germline CDR1 and CDR2: MNHNY and SVGAGI (reference sequence). The CDR3 length is 15 residues. CDR3 DNA sequence: TGTGCCAGCAGTCAGAGCCCCGGGACTGGAAACACCATATATTTT. Translation gives CASSQSPGTGNTIYF.

The chain has TRBV9 and TRBJ2-1, with 8 nucleotides matching TRBD1. Germline CDR1 and CDR2: SGDLS and YYNGEE. The J segment lost 6 bases and the V segment lost 1 base, leaving 6 bases of the junction unmatched. The CDR3 runs to 15 residues. The CDR3 coding sequence is TGTGCCAGCAGCGTACAGGGGGCTTTATCCAATGAGCAGTTCTTC. Protein sequence: CASSVQGALSNEQFF.

This clonotype has only a few counts. The chain uses TRBV6-2 or TRBV6-3 and TRBJ2-5; D is possibly TRBD1 or TRBD2 (5 bases each). The CDR3 length is 13 residues. CDR1 and CDR2 from the germline V gene are MNHEY and SVGEGT. V was trimmed by 5 bases and J by 2 bases, leaving 9 bases between them. The CDR3 nucleotides are TGTGCCAGCAGTCGGGACGCTCAAGAGACCCAGTACTTC. Translated: CASSRDAQETQYF.

This clonotype was seen just once. The genes are TRBV28 and TRBJ2-1; D is unresolved. Trimming left V 5 bases short and J 3 bases short, with 8 bases between. The CDR3 is 13 residues long. Looked up from germline, CDR1 is MDHEN and CDR2 is SYDVKM. In nucleotides, the CDR3 is TGTGCCAGCAGTCTCGACAACTACAATGAGCAGTTCTTC. Its translation: CASSLDNYNEQFF.

The chain uses TRBV10-3 and TRBJ1-2; TRBD1 aligns across 8 bases. Looked up from germline, CDR1 is ENHRY and CDR2 is SYGVKD. This CDR3 comprises 15 residues. With 8 bases clipped from V and 4 bases from J, the junction kept 12 bases outside the gene matches. CDR3 amino acids: CAISSPGQGGYGYTF. Here the CDR3 DNA reads TGTGCCATCTCCTCCCCTGGACAGGGAGGCTATGGCTACACCTTC.

This clonotype was counted between two and nine times. The gene calls are TRBV12-3 or TRBV12-4 and TRBJ1-4, with a possible D match to TRBD1 (6 bases). This CDR3 has 14 residues. V was cut by 7 bases and J by 8 bases, with 17 bases left in between. This chain's CDR3 is CASTLGAQGEKLFF. CDR3 sequence (DNA): TGTGCCAGCACCCTGGGGGCCCAAGGAGAAAAACTGTTTTTT.

The chain links TRBV28 to TRBJ1-2, with D unclear. The CDR3 is 12 residues long. Germline CDR1 reads MDHEN; CDR2 reads SYDVKM. With 7 bases removed from V and 4 bases from J, the gap between germline ends came to 10 bases. Here the CDR3 reads CASTSARYGYTF. The CDR3 nucleotides read TGTGCCAGCACCTCGGCCCGCTATGGCTACACCTTC.

The rearrangement uses TRBV20-1 and TRBJ1-1; possibly TRBD1 for D (6 bases). CDR1 DFQATT and CDR2 SNEGSKA come from the germline V gene (reference sequence). Trimming took off 0 bases at V and 1 base at J, with 12 bases between the two ends. There are 15 residues in the CDR3. CDR3 residues: CSARDQGQANTEAFF. CDR3 nucleotides: TGCAGTGCTAGAGATCAGGGACAAGCGAACACTGAAGCTTTCTTT.

This clonotype was found a few times. The chain is built from TRBV7-3 and TRBJ2-1; TRBD2 matches at 13 bases. The J segment lost 9 bases and the V segment lost 3 bases, leaving 5 bases of the junction unmatched. Germline loops: CDR1 SGHTA, CDR2 FQGTGA. This CDR3 is 15 amino acids long. CDR3 sequence (DNA): TGTGCCAGCAGCTTCGGACTAGCGGGAGCAGGTGAGCAGTTCTTC. Protein sequence: CASSFGLAGAGEQFF.

The V and J genes are TRBV5-1 and TRBJ2-4; D remains ambiguous. V was cut by 0 bases and J by 3 bases, with 10 bases left in between. The CDR3 is 15 amino acids. Germline V CDR1 and CDR2: SGHRS, YFSETQ. The CDR3 protein is CASSLAPGSKNIQYF. The DNA of the CDR3 is TGCGCCAGCAGCTTGGCTCCAGGCAGCAAAAACATTCAGTACTTC.

This chain uses TRBV2 with TRBJ2-7; unclear D gene. CDR1 and CDR2 (germline): SNHLY, FYNNEI. V was clipped by 1 base and J by 1 base, with 5 bases between them. The CDR3 is 13 residues long. The CDR3 sequence is CASSEEVSYEQYF. CDR3 nucleotide sequence: TGTGCCAGCAGTGAAGAAGTATCCTACGAGCAGTACTTC.

The chain links TRBV21-1 to TRBJ2-5; the D call TRBD1 from the table was never checked on the DNA. TRBV21-1 is a listed pseudogene. The CDR3 is 17 residues long. CDR3 amino acids: CASSKCREPTTGETQYF. The CDR3 DNA reads as TGTGCCAGCAGCAAATGTCGGGAACCGACCACCGGAGAGACCCAGTACTTC.

The gene calls are TRBV7-2 and TRBJ1-6; D gene unclear. Germline loops: CDR1 SGHTA, CDR2 FQGNSA. Trimming removed 9 bases from V and 4 bases from J, with 10 bases in between. CDR3 length equals 13 residues. DNA for the CDR3: TGTGCCAGTGAAATCGATTATAATTCACCCCTCCACTTT. Translated: CASEIDYNSPLHF.